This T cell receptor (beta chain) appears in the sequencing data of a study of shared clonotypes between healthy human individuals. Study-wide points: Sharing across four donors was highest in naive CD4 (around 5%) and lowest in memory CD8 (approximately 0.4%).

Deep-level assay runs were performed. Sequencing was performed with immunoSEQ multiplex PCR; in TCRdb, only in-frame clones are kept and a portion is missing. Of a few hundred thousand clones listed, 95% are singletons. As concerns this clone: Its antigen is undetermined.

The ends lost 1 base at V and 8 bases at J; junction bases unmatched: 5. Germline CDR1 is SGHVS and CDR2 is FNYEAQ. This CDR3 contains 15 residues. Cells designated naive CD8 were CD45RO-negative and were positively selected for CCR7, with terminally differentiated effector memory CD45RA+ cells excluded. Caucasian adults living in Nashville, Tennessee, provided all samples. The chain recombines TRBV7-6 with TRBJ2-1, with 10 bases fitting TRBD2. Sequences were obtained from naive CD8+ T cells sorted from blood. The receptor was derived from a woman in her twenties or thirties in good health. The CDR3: CASSLEAGGPDEQFF. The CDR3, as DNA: TGTGCCAGCAGCTTAGAAGCGGGAGGGCCGGATGAGCAGTTCTTC.